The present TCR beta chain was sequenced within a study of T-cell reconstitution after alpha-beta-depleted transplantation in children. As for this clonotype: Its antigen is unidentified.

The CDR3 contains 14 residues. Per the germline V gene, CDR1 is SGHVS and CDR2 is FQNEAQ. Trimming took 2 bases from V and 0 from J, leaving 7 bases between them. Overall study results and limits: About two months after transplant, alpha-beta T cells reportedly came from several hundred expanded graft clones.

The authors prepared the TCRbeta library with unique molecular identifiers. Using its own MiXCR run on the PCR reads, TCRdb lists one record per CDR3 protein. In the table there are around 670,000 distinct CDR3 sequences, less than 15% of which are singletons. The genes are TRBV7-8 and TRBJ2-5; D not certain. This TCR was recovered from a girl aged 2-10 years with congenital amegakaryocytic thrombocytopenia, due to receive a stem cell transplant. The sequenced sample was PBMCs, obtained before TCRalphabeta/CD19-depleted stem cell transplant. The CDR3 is CASSLRADQETQYF. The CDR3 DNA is TGTGCCAGCAGCTTAAGGGCAGACCAAGAGACCCAGTACTTC.